A selection of T cell receptor beta chains follows, all from one sample in a study of post-analysis software for immune sequencing data. Each CDR3 protein is one row after TCRdb ran MiXCR on the PCR reads. The table shows 750,000 to 950,000 distinct CDR3 sequences, with around 53% occurring only once. Sequenced material: blood. These TCRs come from a girl aged 5 to 17 with multiple sclerosis. Both conserved end residues are part of each CDR3. A D gene is named only where the DNA matches it firmly. Clone size is stated in some rows and not others, as once, few, many or a class when expanded.

v_gene	j_gene	len	abundance	d_gene	CDR3aa	CDR3nt
TRBV6-2/TRBV6-3	TRBJ2-7	14	-	TRBD1	CASSRTGHSYEQYF	TGTGCCAGCAGTCGGACAGGACATTCCTACGAGCAGTACTTC
TRBV30	TRBJ1-3	17	-	-	CAWSKGTLLSSGNTIYF	TGTGCCTGGAGTAAAGGGACCCTGCTTAGCTCTGGAAACACCATATATTTT
TRBV12-3/TRBV12-4	TRBJ1-4	16	-	TRBD1	CASSPDRGRTNEKLFF	TGTGCCAGCAGTCCGGACAGGGGAAGGACTAATGAAAAACTGTTTTTT
TRBV12-3/TRBV12-4	TRBJ1-5	13	-	-	CASSLIRNQPQHF	TGTGCCAGCAGTTTAATACGCAATCAGCCCCAGCATTTT
TRBV29-1	TRBJ1-2	12	-	-	CSVEVRSYGYTF	TGCAGCGTTGAAGTCAGGAGCTATGGCTACACCTTC
TRBV7-2	TRBJ2-7	14	-	-	CASTSRGGAYEQYF	TGTGCCAGCACCTCTAGAGGCGGCGCCTACGAGCAGTACTTC
TRBV10-3	TRBJ2-5	16	few	TRBD2	CAISGQILAGEETQYF	TGTGCCATCAGTGGACAGATCCTAGCGGGAGAAGAGACCCAGTACTTC
TRBV20-1	TRBJ2-1	15	few	TRBD2	CSASPPSGSYNEQFF	TGCAGTGCTAGCCCTCCTAGCGGGAGTTATAATGAGCAGTTCTTC
TRBV4-1	TRBJ2-5	13	-	-	CASSQGVEETQYF	TGCGCCAGCAGCCAAGGAGTGGAGGAGACCCAGTACTTC
TRBV3-1	TRBJ1-1	15	-	-	CASSQGLPPDTEAFF	TGTGCCAGCAGCCAAGGCCTCCCCCCGGACACTGAAGCTTTCTTT
TRBV6-6	TRBJ1-2	13	-	-	CASSYSTAGGYTF	TGTGCCAGCAGTTACTCGACGGCGGGGGGCTACACCTTC
TRBV20-1	TRBJ2-7	13	-	-	CSASHPTSYEQYF	TGCAGTGCTAGTCATCCAACCTCCTACGAGCAGTACTTC
TRBV12-3/TRBV12-4	TRBJ1-1	18	-	TRBD1	CASSGYRGRRHENTEAFF	TGTGCCAGCAGTGGATACAGGGGGCGCCGGCATGAGAACACTGAAGCTTTCTTT
TRBV12-3/TRBV12-4	TRBJ1-5	15	-	-	CASSLGRAAGQPQHF	TGCGCCAGCAGCCTGGGGAGGGCTGCCGGTCAGCCCCAGCATTTT
TRBV4-2	TRBJ2-1	17	once	TRBD2	CASSQALLAGGRGEQFF	TGTGCCAGCAGCCAAGCCCTTCTAGCGGGAGGGCGGGGTGAGCAGTTCTTC
TRBV11-2	TRBJ2-7	15	-	TRBD2	CASSVTSGSGNEQYF	TGTGCCAGCAGCGTCACTAGCGGGAGCGGTAACGAGCAGTACTTC
TRBV27	TRBJ2-1	14	-	-	CASSPSPVLNEQFF	TGTGCCAGCAGCCCATCCCCCGTCCTCAATGAGCAGTTCTTC
TRBV29-1	TRBJ1-1	10	-	-	CSVVRTEAFF	TGCAGCGTCGTACGGACTGAAGCTTTCTTT
TRBV5-1	TRBJ1-1	14	-	-	CASAVEGVNTEAFF	TGCGCCAGTGCGGTAGAGGGGGTGAACACTGAAGCTTTCTTT
TRBV6-1	TRBJ1-5	15	-	TRBD1	CASRIGTGVYQPQHF	TGTGCCAGCAGGATAGGGACAGGGGTGTATCAGCCCCAGCATTTT
TRBV3-1	TRBJ1-5	15	-	TRBD1	CASSPGTGRNQPQHF	TGTGCCAGCAGCCCTGGGACAGGGAGGAATCAGCCCCAGCATTTT
TRBV20-1	TRBJ2-7	12	-	-	CSAALTGYEQYF	TGCAGTGCTGCTCTGACGGGGTACGAGCAGTACTTC
TRBV29-1	TRBJ2-7	13	many	-	CSVLKRFSYEQYF	TGCAGCGTCCTAAAGAGGTTCTCCTACGAGCAGTACTTC
TRBV12-5	TRBJ2-7	16	-	-	CASGFPTRAKGYEQYF	TGTGCTAGTGGTTTCCCGACGAGGGCCAAGGGCTACGAGCAGTACTTC
TRBV5-6	TRBJ2-3	14	-	-	CASSFYRRGNTQYF	TGTGCCAGCAGCTTCTACCGGAGGGGAAATACGCAGTATTTT
TRBV10-3	TRBJ1-2	12	-	-	CAIKGDCYGYTF	TGTGCCATCAAAGGAGATTGCTATGGCTACACCTTC
TRBV20-1	TRBJ2-7	15	many	-	CSARDLDRDFDEQYF	TGCAGTGCTAGAGATCTCGACAGGGACTTTGACGAGCAGTACTTC
TRBV12-3/TRBV12-4	TRBJ2-5	15	-	-	CASRLAGDLRGTQYF	TGTGCCAGCCGACTAGCAGGGGACCTAAGAGGGACCCAGTACTTC
TRBV3-1	TRBJ2-5	16	few	TRBD1	CASSQGTGLLWETQYF	TGTGCCAGCAGCCAAGGGACAGGGCTGTTGTGGGAGACCCAGTACTTC
TRBV9	TRBJ2-7	15	-	TRBD1	CASSVGAGGSYEQYF	TGTGCCAGCAGCGTAGGGGCAGGGGGCTCCTACGAGCAGTACTTC
TRBV4-1	TRBJ1-6	15	-	TRBD1	CASSQDRDRGSPLHF	TGCGCCAGCAGCCAAGATCGAGACAGGGGTTCACCCCTCCACTTT
TRBV5-1	TRBJ2-3	14	few	-	CASSTAGSTDTQYF	TGCGCCAGCAGCACCGCGGGGTCGACAGATACGCAGTATTTT
TRBV12-3/TRBV12-4	TRBJ1-1	14	few	-	CASSLVGGQKEAFF	TGTGCCAGCAGTTTAGTGGGTGGACAGAAAGAAGCTTTCTTT
TRBV29-1	TRBJ1-2	13	-	TRBD1	CSVGDRRVYGYTF	TGCAGCGTCGGGGACAGAAGAGTTTATGGCTACACCTTC
TRBV7-2	TRBJ2-1	13	-	TRBD1	CASSLTGKLEQFF	TGTGCCAGCAGCTTGACAGGGAAGTTGGAGCAGTTCTTC
TRBV29-1	TRBJ1-2	13	-	-	CSVEEGHHYGYTF	TGCAGCGTTGAAGAGGGACACCACTATGGCTACACCTTC
TRBV12-3/TRBV12-4	TRBJ2-5	17	-	-	CASSLWFRGGRQETQYF	TGTGCCAGCAGTTTGTGGTTTCGGGGTGGGAGACAAGAGACCCAGTACTTC
TRBV5-1	TRBJ2-1	13	-	TRBD2	CASREGRDNEQFF	TGCGCCTCCAGGGAGGGTAGAGACAATGAGCAGTTCTTC
TRBV5-1	TRBJ2-4	16	once	TRBD2	CASSFKREFDKNIQYF	TGCGCCAGCAGCTTTAAGCGGGAGTTCGACAAAAACATTCAGTACTTC
TRBV9	TRBJ2-5	13	-	-	CASSVDWGETQYF	TGTGCCAGCAGCGTAGACTGGGGAGAGACCCAGTACTTC
TRBV30	TRBJ1-5	13	-	-	CAWSVERPQPQHF	TGTGCCTGGAGTGTGGAAAGGCCTCAGCCCCAGCATTTT
TRBV27	TRBJ2-7	13	few	-	CASSPGDPYEQYF	TGTGCCAGCAGTCCCGGGGACCCGTACGAGCAGTACTTC
TRBV12-3/TRBV12-4	TRBJ1-1	13	-	-	CASNGDRRPEAFF	TGTGCCAGCAACGGAGACAGGAGACCTGAAGCTTTCTTT
TRBV6-1	TRBJ2-1	16	-	TRBD2	CASSEASGGAYNEQFF	TGTGCCAGCAGTGAAGCTAGCGGGGGGGCCTACAATGAGCAGTTCTTC
TRBV7-9	TRBJ1-1	16	-	TRBD1	CASSIGTGGRYAEAFF	TGTGCCAGCAGCATCGGGACAGGGGGCCGGTATGCTGAAGCTTTCTTT
TRBV6-6	TRBJ1-1	14	once	TRBD1	CASSYLTGDTEAFF	TGTGCCAGCAGTTACTTAACAGGGGACACTGAAGCTTTCTTT